Listed here are 22 T cell receptor beta chains from one sample, sequenced in a study of cytomegalovirus exposure and HLA in healthy donors. The table came from immunoSEQ multiplex PCR; TCRdb's copy has only in-frame clones and leaves some out. The table has 250,000 or so clones, around 89% seen once. What was sequenced was PBMCs. The receptor source for this set is a woman younger than 30 in good health and CMV-seronegative.

This clone was recorded a few times. The CDR3 DNA is TGTGCCAGCAGTTACTCGATACCCTTACAGGGTGGCTACACCTTC. It translates to CASSYSIPLQGGYTF. J is TRBJ1-2 and V is TRBV6-5; TRBD1 might be the D (6 bases). Trimming cost V 0 bases and J 7 bases, with 15 bases left between them. There are 15 residues in the CDR3. CDR1 is MNHEY and CDR2 is SVGAGI in the germline V gene.

V usage is TRBV5-6 and J usage is TRBJ2-5; 9 positions match TRBD1. The end of the DNA is better explained by TRBJ2-7, so the J call may be wrong. The CDR3 covers 14 residues. Germline-derived CDR1 and CDR2 are SGHDT and YYEEEE. The CDR3 sequence: CASSLYRGQYEQYF. Here the CDR3 DNA reads TGTGCCAGCAGCTTGTACAGGGGGCAGTACGAGCAGTACTTC.

The chain couples TRBV2 to TRBJ2-7, with 10 bases fitting TRBD2. CDR1 is SNHLY, CDR2 FYNNEI, per germline. The CDR3 consists of 16 residues. The junction had 9 bases not matched to a gene; V was cut back by 2 bases and J by 5 bases. CDR3 DNA sequence: TGTGCCAGCAGTGAATCTGGAGCGGGGGGGCCGAACGAGCAGTACGTC. Encoded protein: CASSESGAGGPNEQYV.

The genes are TRBV11-2 and TRBJ2-2, with a possible D match to TRBD2 (5 bases). V was trimmed by 4 bases and J by 7 bases, leaving 16 bases between them. Germline CDR1 is SGHAT and CDR2 is FQNNGV. The length of the CDR3 is 15 residues. The chain's CDR3 is CASSSFWAGGGELFF. The CDR3 nucleotides are TGTGCCAGCAGCTCATTTTGGGCAGGAGGCGGGGAGCTGTTTTTT. Together with reference TRBV11-2 and TRBJ2-2, the CDR3 gives the full variable domain: EAGVAQSPRYKIIEKRQSVAFWCNPISGHATLYWYQQILGQGPKLLIQFQNNGVVDDSQLPKDRFSAERLKGVDSTLKIQPAKLEDSAVYLCASSSFWAGGGELFFGEGSRLTVL.

V and J are TRBV9 and TRBJ2-7; 7 bases match TRBD2. In germline, CDR1 is SGDLS, CDR2 YYNGEE. V shed 1 base and J 2 bases; nucleotides not matched to a gene: 6. The CDR3 has 15 residues. CDR3 bases: TGTGCCAGCAGCGTATCGGCGGGGGAAACCTACGAGCAGTACTTC. Translated: CASSVSAGETYEQYF. Full variable domain (remainder filled in from reference TRBV9 and TRBJ2-7): DSGVTQTPKHLITATGQRVTLRCSPRSGDLSVYWYQQSLDQGLQFLIQYYNGEERAKGNILERFSAQQFPDLHSELNLSSLELGDSALYFCASSVSAGETYEQYFGPGTRLTVT.

The chain combines TRBV28 with TRBJ1-6, with 11 bases matching TRBD1. This CDR3 has 20 amino acids. V was pared by 4 bases and J by 3 bases, with 14 bases of the junction left unmatched. Germline assignment: CDR1 MDHEN and CDR2 SYDVKM. DNA of the CDR3: TGTGCCAGCAGTTCCGAAAGCGGGACAGGGGGAAGTTTCTATAATTCACCCCTCCACTTT. This gives the protein CASSSESGTGGSFYNSPLHF. Full variable domain (rest looked up from reference TRBV28 and TRBJ1-6): DVKVTQSSRYLVKRTGEKVFLECVQDMDHENMFWYRQDPGLGLRLIYFSYDVKMKEKGDIPEGYSVSREKKERFSLILESASTNQTSMYLCASSSESGTGGSFYNSPLHFGNGTRLTVT.

The genes are TRBV28 and TRBJ2-1, with D maybe TRBD1 (7 bases). CDR3 length equals 14 residues. The germline V gene encodes CDR1 MDHEN and CDR2 SYDVKM. V lost 7 bases to trimming and J lost 9 bases, with 19 bases between them. The CDR3 reads CASTHAQGGAEQFF. DNA of the CDR3: TGTGCCAGCACCCACGCGCAGGGGGGTGCTGAGCAGTTCTTC.

This clone appeared once. The chain is built from TRBV6-1 and TRBJ2-4; 10 nucleotides line up with TRBD2. The CDR3 spans 16 residues. Germline V gene sequence: CDR1 MNHNS, CDR2 SASEGT. V trimming: 3 bases; J trimming: 8 bases; junction bases outside the gene matches: 10. The CDR3 coding sequence is TGTGCCAGCAGTGACCCTGGTTGGACTAGCGGCTACATTCAGTACTTC. Encoded protein: CASSDPGWTSGYIQYF.

This chain links TRBV21-1 with TRBJ1-4. TRBV21-1 is a recognized pseudogene. The length of the CDR3 is 16 residues. The CDR3 reads CASSAPSGRAGEKLFF. CDR3 coding DNA: TGTGCCAGCAGCGCCCCCTCGGGGAGGGCGGGGGAAAAACTGTTTTTT.

The rearrangement links TRBV5-6 to TRBJ2-5, with 7 bases identical to TRBD2. The CDR3 is 16 residues long. J was trimmed by 2 bases and V by 3 bases; bases with no gene match: 10. Germline CDR1 SGHDT, CDR2 YYEEEE. CDR3 nucleotides: TGTGCCAGCAGCTCCGACACCCTAGCGGTGCAAGAGACCCAGTACTTC. It yields the protein CASSSDTLAVQETQYF.

The chain uses TRBV7-9 and TRBJ1-2; 9 nucleotides agree with TRBD1. The ends lost 1 base at V and 7 bases at J; junction bases unmatched: 4. Per germline, CDR1 SEHNR and CDR2 FQNEAQ (reference sequence). This CDR3 contains 14 residues. The CDR3 DNA follows: TGTGCCAGCAGCTTAGGGACAGGGGAGATTGGCTACACCTTC. Translating gives CASSLGTGEIGYTF.

V and J are TRBV19 and TRBJ1-1; D gene ambiguous. This CDR3 has 13 residues. V lost 1 base to trimming and J lost 4 bases, with 7 bases between them. CDR1 and CDR2 from the germline V gene are LNHDA and SQIVND (reference sequence). CDR3 sequence: CASSIGYSTEAFF. The CDR3 bases are TGTGCCAGTAGTATAGGCTACAGCACTGAAGCTTTCTTT.

This sequence joins TRBV5-1 and TRBJ2-7; D not certain. The CDR3 is 13 residues long. Germline V lookup: CDR1 SGHRS, CDR2 YFSETQ. The germline V and J ends were trimmed by 0 bases and 4 bases, with 8 bases remaining between them. The CDR3 nucleotides read TGCGCCAGCAGCTTGGACTCGGGTTACGAGCAGTACTTC. Its translation is CASSLDSGYEQYF.

J is TRBJ1-2 and V is TRBV29-1; TRBD1 aligns across 10 bases. V trimming: 7 bases; J trimming: 2 bases; junction bases outside the gene matches: 13. CDR3 length: 16 amino acids. Germline-derived CDR1 and CDR2 are SQVTM and ANQGSEA. Here the CDR3 reads CSARSMGQGFNYGYTF. CDR3 DNA: TGCAGCGCCCGATCGATGGGACAGGGGTTCAACTATGGCTACACCTTC.

The DNA for the CDR3 is TGTGCCAGCGGCAAAACTAGCAGTGAGCAGTTCTTC. The encoded protein is CASGKTSSEQFF. This chain joins TRBV27 and TRBJ2-1; D is perhaps TRBD2 (6 bases). CDR1 is MNHEY, CDR2 SMNVEV, per germline (reference sequence). Between the trimmed V and J ends, which lost 8 bases and 9 bases, there was a span of 14 bases. CDR3 length equals 12 residues.

The CDR3 DNA reads TGTGCCAGCTCACCCACAAGGAACACTGAAGCTTTCTTT. Its protein is CASSPTRNTEAFF. This rearrangement joins TRBV18 to TRBJ1-1; no clear D. The CDR3 is 13 amino acids. Germline values: CDR1 KGHSH, CDR2 LQKENI. Trimming took 3 bases from V and 1 from J, leaving 6 bases between them.

The V gene is TRBV6-4, the J gene TRBJ1-3; D is ambiguous. This CDR3 has 11 amino acids. The V and J ends lost 6 bases and 9 bases respectively, with 9 bases between them. CDR1 is MRHNA and CDR2 is SNTAGT in the germline V gene. CDR3 residues: CASREGGTIYF. As DNA, the CDR3 is TGTGCCAGCAGAGAGGGTGGCACCATATATTTT.

The CDR3 reads CASSHSLRNEQFF. Here the CDR3 DNA reads TGTGCCAGCAGCCATAGTTTACGCAATGAGCAGTTCTTC. The rearrangement links TRBV11-3 to TRBJ2-1; no firm D call. CDR1 and CDR2 from the germline V gene are SGHNT and YENEEA. The CDR3 is 13 amino acids. V shed 5 bases and J shed 6 bases, with 11 bases lying between them.

The chain combines TRBV11-2 with TRBJ2-5, with 7 bases aligning to TRBD2. Trimming took 5 bases from V and 0 from J; bases not matched to a gene: 6. This CDR3 is 15 amino acids long. CDR1 is SGHAT and CDR2 is FQNNGV in the germline V gene. CDR3 in amino acids: CASSREAGYQETQYF. The CDR3 nucleotides read TGTGCCAGCAGCCGGGAGGCGGGGTACCAAGAGACCCAGTACTTC.

The gene calls are TRBV18 and TRBJ1-2; 7 nucleotides align to TRBD1. Germline-derived CDR1 and CDR2 are KGHSH and LQKENI. There are 16 residues in the CDR3. Trimming at V came to 8 bases and at J to 4 bases, leaving 16 bases not matched to a gene. The CDR3 is CASTRTGGRHVYGYTF. The CDR3 region has the DNA TGTGCCAGCACAAGGACAGGTGGCCGACACGTCTATGGCTACACCTTC.

V is TRBV2 and J is TRBJ1-3; D possibly corresponds to TRBD1 (5 bases). Germline lookup yields CDR1 SNHLY and CDR2 FYNNEI. The germline V and J ends were trimmed by 0 bases and 7 bases, with 19 bases remaining between them. The CDR3 spans 17 residues. CDR3 residues: CASSEAPYRDYSNTIYF. DNA of the CDR3: TGTGCCAGCAGTGAAGCACCTTACCGGGACTACTCGAACACCATATATTTT.

The CDR3 region is CASSPSPGTGNLPSYEQYF. The CDR3 region has the DNA TGTGCCAGCAGCCCAAGTCCCGGGACAGGGAATCTTCCCTCCTACGAGCAGTACTTC. The genes are TRBV2 and TRBJ2-7, with TRBD1 matching 9 bases. Looked up from germline, CDR1 is SNHLY and CDR2 is FYNNEI. CDR3 length: 19 residues. The junction had 18 bases not matched to a gene; V was cut back by 6 bases and J by 0 bases.